The 18 T cell receptor beta chains below were found in one sample sequenced in a study of blood T cell repertoires in COVID-19. Some clones are missing from TCRdb's copy, which holds only in-frame ones; the method was immunoSEQ multiplex PCR. This table holds a few hundred thousand clones, around 90% found once. The source material was peripheral blood. Receptors originate from a middle-aged woman with acute or convalescent COVID-19.

The chain carries TRBV14 and TRBJ2-3; D gene uncertain. Germline lookup yields CDR1 SGHDN and CDR2 FVKESK. The CDR3 totals 13 residues. Trimming pared 1 base from V and 1 base from J, leaving 3 bases between. CDR3 nucleotides: TGTGCCAGCAGCCAAGTAGGCACAGATACGCAGTATTTT. Its translation is CASSQVGTDTQYF.

V usage is TRBV6-5 and J usage is TRBJ1-2, with D uncertain. Germline-derived CDR1 and CDR2 are MNHEY and SVGAGI. V was clipped by 0 bases and J by 0 bases, with 8 bases between them. CDR3 length equals 15 residues. CDR3 in amino acids: CASSYSSASNYGYTF. DNA for the CDR3: TGTGCCAGCAGTTACTCGAGCGCGTCTAACTATGGCTACACCTTC.

Written as DNA, the CDR3 is TGTGCCAGCTCACCACTTGGGGCAGAAGAGACCCAGTACTTC. Encoded protein: CASSPLGAEETQYF. This chain uses TRBV18 with TRBJ2-5; D might be TRBD1 (5 bases). Germline-derived CDR1 and CDR2 are KGHSH and LQKENI. The V and J ends lost 1 base and 3 bases respectively, with 9 bases between them. This CDR3 contains 14 residues.

The V call is TRBV4-1, the J call TRBJ1-6; D is possibly TRBD1 (6 bases). V was pared by 0 bases and J by 10 bases, with 13 bases between. Per the germline V gene, CDR1 is MGHRA and CDR2 is YSYEKL. The CDR3 covers 15 residues. The CDR3 region has the DNA TGCGCCAGCAGCCAAGAGCCAGGGGCAGGATCACCCCTCCACTTT. This sequence encodes CASSQEPGAGSPLHF.

This clone was picked up one time. V gene TRBV29-1 combines with J gene TRBJ1-3; D remains ambiguous. The CDR3 loop spans 12 amino acids. Germline loops: CDR1 SQVTM, CDR2 ANQGSEA. Trimming took off 3 bases at V and 7 bases at J, with 10 bases between the two ends. CDR3 in amino acids: CSVEEPSNTIYF. The CDR3 DNA sequence: TGCAGCGTTGAGGAGCCTTCCAACACCATATATTTT.

V gene TRBV6-5 combines with J gene TRBJ1-2, with D possibly TRBD1 on 5 matching bases. Trimming removed 2 bases at V and 0 bases at J, with 13 bases between. Germline V gene lookup returns CDR1 MNHEY and CDR2 SVGAGI. The CDR3 is 16 residues long. In DNA, the CDR3 is TGTGCCAGCAGTTACAGGGATCAGGGATCTAACTATGGCTACACCTTC. It is translated as CASSYRDQGSNYGYTF.

This chain joins TRBV5-1 and TRBJ1-6; TRBD1 matches 7 bases. Per the germline V gene, CDR1 is SGHRS and CDR2 is YFSETQ. This CDR3 is 16 amino acids long. The V gene end was trimmed by 4 bases and the J gene end by 5 bases; junction bases not matched to a gene: 9. CDR3 region: CASSLRLGGDNSPLHF. CDR3 in DNA: TGCGCCAGCAGCCTGCGCTTAGGGGGCGATAATTCACCCCTCCACTTT. The full variable domain, its missing parts supplied by reference TRBV5-1 and TRBJ1-6, is KAGVTQTPRYLIKTRGQQVTLSCSPISGHRSVSWYQQTPGQGLQFLFEYFSETQRNKGNFPGRFSGRQFSNSRSEMNVSTLELGDSALYLCASSLRLGGDNSPLHFGNGTRLTVT.

The rearrangement links TRBV6-1 to TRBJ2-1, with 7 positions matching TRBD2. J lost 0 bases, V lost 3 bases, and 5 bases had no gene match. CDR3 length: 16 amino acids. CDR1 and CDR2 from the germline V gene are MNHNS and SASEGT. The CDR3 bases are TGTGCCAGCAGTGACTGGGGGGGGAGCTCCTACAATGAGCAGTTCTTC. Its translation: CASSDWGGSSYNEQFF.

The chain uses TRBV7-2 and TRBJ2-1; D may be TRBD1 (5 bases). CDR1 SGHTA and CDR2 FQGNSA come from the germline V gene. Trimming took off 3 bases at V and 9 bases at J, with 15 bases between the two ends. The CDR3 is 14 amino acids. The CDR3 DNA reads TGTGCCAGCAGCTTCGATCCACAGGATACTGAGCAGTTCTTC. It specifies CASSFDPQDTEQFF. Full variable domain (rest looked up from reference TRBV7-2 and TRBJ2-1): GAGVSQSPSNKVTEKGKDVELRCDPISGHTALYWYRQSLGQGLEFLIYFQGNSAPDKSGLPSDRFSAERTGGSVSTLTIQRTQQEDSAVYLCASSFDPQDTEQFFGPGTRLTVL.

The sample holds one count of this clone. The V and J genes are TRBV6-4 and TRBJ1-5, with 7 bases identical to TRBD1. V dropped 6 bases and J dropped 0; count of bases not matched to a gene: 14. There are 18 residues in the CDR3. Germline V lookup: CDR1 MRHNA, CDR2 SNTAGT. CDR3 sequence: CASSLRDRRIGSNQPQHF. CDR3 nucleotide sequence: TGTGCCAGCAGCCTCCGGGACAGACGGATTGGTAGCAATCAGCCCCAGCATTTT.

The rearrangement joins TRBV5-6 to TRBJ1-1; 8 nucleotides agree with TRBD1. V was pared by 6 bases and J by 7 bases, with 14 bases of the junction left unmatched. The CDR3 is 15 residues long. Germline loops: CDR1 SGHDT, CDR2 YYEEEE. DNA for the CDR3: TGTGCCAGCATCCCCGGGGGGACAGGAAGATATGAAGCTTTCTTT. Protein product: CASIPGGTGRYEAFF.

The chain links TRBV11-2 to TRBJ2-7; D is ambiguous. The length of the CDR3 is 13 residues. V was cut by 4 bases and J by 1 base, with 8 bases left in between. Germline CDR1 is SGHAT and CDR2 is FQNNGV. The CDR3 DNA follows: TGTGCCAGCAGCTACCAGGTTTCCTACGAGCAGTACGTC. Protein: CASSYQVSYEQYV.

The rearrangement links TRBV5-1 to TRBJ1-1, with unresolved D. Trimming took off 4 bases at V and 2 bases at J, with 12 bases between the two ends. CDR1 SGHRS and CDR2 YFSETQ come from the germline V gene. CDR3 length: 14 residues. CDR3 residues: CASSPSVSNTEAFF. The CDR3 DNA reads TGCGCCAGCAGCCCGTCGGTCTCCAACACTGAAGCTTTCTTT.

This clone came up a few times. The chain recombines TRBV5-1 with TRBJ1-1; the D gene is possibly TRBD1 (6 bases). CDR3 size: 14 residues. Trimming removed 0 bases at V and 7 bases at J, with 13 bases between. Germline assignment: CDR1 SGHRS and CDR2 YFSETQ. The CDR3 here is CASSLGDMSYEAFF. DNA of the CDR3: TGCGCCAGCAGCTTGGGGGACATGTCTTATGAAGCTTTCTTT.

CDR3 sequence (DNA): TGTGCCAGCAGCCATCGGTTTAGGGCTAGCGGGGACTACAATGAGCAGTTCTTC. This sequence encodes CASSHRFRASGDYNEQFF. This rearrangement joins TRBV3-1 (or the pseudogene TRBV3-2) to TRBJ2-1, with 9 bases lining up with TRBD2. Trimming took 3 bases from V and 3 from J; bases not matched to a gene: 12. The CDR3 spans 18 residues. The germline CDR1 and CDR2 sequences are LGHDT and YNNKEL (reference sequence).

V gene TRBV3-1 (or the pseudogene TRBV3-2) combines with J gene TRBJ1-3, with unresolved D. Germline-derived CDR1 and CDR2 are LGHDT and YNNKEL (reference sequence). V lost 0 bases to trimming and J lost 4 bases, with 7 bases between them. This CDR3 is 14 amino acids long. Here the CDR3 reads CASSQDDIGNTIYF. The CDR3 DNA reads as TGTGCCAGCAGCCAAGACGACATCGGAAACACCATATATTTT.

This chain uses TRBV6-2 or TRBV6-3 with TRBJ2-2; D unclear. This CDR3 contains 16 residues. The germline gives CDR1 MNHEY, CDR2 SVGEGT. V was shortened by 0 bases and J by 1 base, with 9 bases between the two germline ends. Here the CDR3 DNA reads TGTGCCAGCAGTTACTCTGGAGTTTGGAACACCGGGGAGCTGTTTTTT. Amino acids: CASSYSGVWNTGELFF.

The genes are TRBV5-1 and TRBJ1-2; D is uncertain. The V end was cut by 3 bases, the J end by 3 bases, with 9 bases between. Germline lookup yields CDR1 SGHRS and CDR2 YFSETQ. The CDR3 has 13 amino acids. In nucleotides, the CDR3 is TGCGCCAGCAGCTCTTACACCGACTATGGCTACACCTTC. It specifies CASSSYTDYGYTF.